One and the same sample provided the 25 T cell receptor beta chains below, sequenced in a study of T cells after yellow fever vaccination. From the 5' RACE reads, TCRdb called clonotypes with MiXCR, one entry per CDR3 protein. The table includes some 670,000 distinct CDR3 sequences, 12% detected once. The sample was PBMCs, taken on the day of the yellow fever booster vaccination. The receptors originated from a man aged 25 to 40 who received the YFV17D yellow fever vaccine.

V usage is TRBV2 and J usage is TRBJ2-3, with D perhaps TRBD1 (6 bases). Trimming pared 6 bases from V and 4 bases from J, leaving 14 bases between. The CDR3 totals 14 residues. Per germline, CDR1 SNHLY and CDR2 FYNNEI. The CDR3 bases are TGTGCCAGCAGGTTACAGGGAATTGCAGATACGCAGTATTTT. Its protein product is CASRLQGIADTQYF. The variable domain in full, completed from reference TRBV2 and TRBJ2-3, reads EPEVTQTPSHQVTQMGQEVILRCVPISNHLYFYWYRQILGQKVEFLVSFYNNEISEKSEIFDDQFSVERPDGSNFTLKIRSTKLEDSAMYFCASRLQGIADTQYFGPGTRLTVL.

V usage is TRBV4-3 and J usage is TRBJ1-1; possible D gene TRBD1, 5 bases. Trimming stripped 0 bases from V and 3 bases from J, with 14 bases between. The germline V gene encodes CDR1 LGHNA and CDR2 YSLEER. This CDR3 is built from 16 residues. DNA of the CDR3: TGCGCCAGCAGCCAAGATTGGAGGGGCAGGGACACTGAAGCTTTCTTT. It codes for CASSQDWRGRDTEAFF.

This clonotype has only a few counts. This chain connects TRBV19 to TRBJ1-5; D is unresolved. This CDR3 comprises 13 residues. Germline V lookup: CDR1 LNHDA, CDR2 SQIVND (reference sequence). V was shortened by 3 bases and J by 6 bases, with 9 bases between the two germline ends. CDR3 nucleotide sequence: TGTGCCAGTAGTATCGGTACGGGTCAGCCCCAGCATTTT. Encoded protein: CASSIGTGQPQHF.

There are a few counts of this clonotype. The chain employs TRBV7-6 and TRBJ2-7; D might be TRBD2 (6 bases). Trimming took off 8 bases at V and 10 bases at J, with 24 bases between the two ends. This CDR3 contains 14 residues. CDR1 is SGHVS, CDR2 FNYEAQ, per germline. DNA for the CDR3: TGTGCCAGCCTCGGCATGCGGGACCCCTCTCATCAGTACTTC. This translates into CASLGMRDPSHQYF.

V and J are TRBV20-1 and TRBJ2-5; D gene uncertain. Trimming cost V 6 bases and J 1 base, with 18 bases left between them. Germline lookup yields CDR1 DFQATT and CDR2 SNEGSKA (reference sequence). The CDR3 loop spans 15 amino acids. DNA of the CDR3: TGCAGTGCCAAAGCTAACCTAGTAATCCAAGAGACCCAGTACTTC. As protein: CSAKANLVIQETQYF.

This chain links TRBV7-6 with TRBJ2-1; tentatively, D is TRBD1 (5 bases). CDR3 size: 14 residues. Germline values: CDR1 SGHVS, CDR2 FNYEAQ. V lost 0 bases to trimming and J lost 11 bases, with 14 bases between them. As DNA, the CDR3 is TGTGCCAGCAGCTTAGCGCTAGACAGCTCCAAGCAGTTCTTC. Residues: CASSLALDSSKQFF.

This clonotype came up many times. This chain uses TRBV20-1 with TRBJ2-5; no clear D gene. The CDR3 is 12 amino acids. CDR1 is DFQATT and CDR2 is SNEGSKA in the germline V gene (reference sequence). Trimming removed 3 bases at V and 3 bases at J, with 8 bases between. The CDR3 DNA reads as TGCAGTGCTAGTGCGGTAGAAGAGACCCAGTACTTC. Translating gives CSASAVEETQYF.

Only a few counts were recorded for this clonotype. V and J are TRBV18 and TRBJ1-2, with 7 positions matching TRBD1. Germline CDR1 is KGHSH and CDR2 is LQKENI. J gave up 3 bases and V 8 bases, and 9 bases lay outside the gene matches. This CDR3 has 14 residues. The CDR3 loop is CASRYSQGDYGYTF. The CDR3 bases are TGTGCCAGCCGATACTCCCAGGGGGACTATGGCTACACCTTC.

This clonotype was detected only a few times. In DNA form, the CDR3 reads TGTGCCAGCAGGCCCGGGACAGGGGGCGCGGGTCAGCCCCAGCATTTT. Protein: CASRPGTGGAGQPQHF. The rearrangement joins TRBV6-2 or TRBV6-3 to TRBJ1-5, with 12 bases that match TRBD1. Germline-derived CDR1 and CDR2 are MNHEY and SVGEGT. CDR3 length: 16 amino acids. Trimming cost V 6 bases and J 6 bases; bases outside gene matches: 9.

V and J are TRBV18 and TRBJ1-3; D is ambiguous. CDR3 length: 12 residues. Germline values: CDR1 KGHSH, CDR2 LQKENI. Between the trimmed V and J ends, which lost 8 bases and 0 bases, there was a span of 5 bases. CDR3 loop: CASLNSGNTIYF. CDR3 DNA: TGTGCCAGCCTAAACTCTGGAAACACCATATATTTT.

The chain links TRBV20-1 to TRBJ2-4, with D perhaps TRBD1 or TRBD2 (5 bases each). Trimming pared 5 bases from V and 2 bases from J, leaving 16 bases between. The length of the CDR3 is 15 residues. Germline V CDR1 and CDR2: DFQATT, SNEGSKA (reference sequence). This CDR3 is CSAGRDLVTKNIQYF. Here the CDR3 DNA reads TGCAGTGCTGGCCGGGACCTTGTAACCAAAAACATTCAGTACTTC.

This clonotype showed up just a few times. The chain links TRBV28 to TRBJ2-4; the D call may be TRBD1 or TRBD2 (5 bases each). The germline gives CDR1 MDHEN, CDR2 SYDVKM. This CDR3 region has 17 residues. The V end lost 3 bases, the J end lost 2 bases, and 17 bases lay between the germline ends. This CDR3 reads CASSLGLGDGSKNIQYF. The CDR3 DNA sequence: TGTGCCAGCAGTTTGGGGCTAGGGGACGGCTCCAAAAACATTCAGTACTTC.

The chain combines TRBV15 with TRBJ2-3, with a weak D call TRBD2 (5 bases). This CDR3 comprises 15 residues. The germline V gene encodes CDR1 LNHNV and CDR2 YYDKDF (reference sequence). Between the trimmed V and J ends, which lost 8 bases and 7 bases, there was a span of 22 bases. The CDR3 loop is CATGLRVQVPNTQYF. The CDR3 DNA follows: TGTGCCACCGGACTTCGGGTCCAGGTGCCAAATACGCAGTATTTT. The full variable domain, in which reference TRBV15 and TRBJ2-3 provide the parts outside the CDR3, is DAMVIQNPRYQVTQFGKPVTLSCSQTLNHNVMYWYQQKSSQAPKLLFHYYDKDFNNEADTPDNFQSRRPNTSFCFLDIRSPGLGDTAMYLCATGLRVQVPNTQYFGPGTRLTVL.

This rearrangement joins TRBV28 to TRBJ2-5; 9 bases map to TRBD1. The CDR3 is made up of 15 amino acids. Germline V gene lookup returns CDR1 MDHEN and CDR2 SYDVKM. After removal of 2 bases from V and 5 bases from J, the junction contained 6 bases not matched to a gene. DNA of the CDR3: TGTGCCAGCAGTTTAGGACAGGGGCTTCGGGAGACCCAGTACTTC. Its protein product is CASSLGQGLRETQYF. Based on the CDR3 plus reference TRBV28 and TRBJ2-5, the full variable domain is DVKVTQSSRYLVKRTGEKVFLECVQDMDHENMFWYRQDPGLGLRLIYFSYDVKMKEKGDIPEGYSVSREKKERFSLILESASTNQTSMYLCASSLGQGLRETQYFGPGTRLLVL.

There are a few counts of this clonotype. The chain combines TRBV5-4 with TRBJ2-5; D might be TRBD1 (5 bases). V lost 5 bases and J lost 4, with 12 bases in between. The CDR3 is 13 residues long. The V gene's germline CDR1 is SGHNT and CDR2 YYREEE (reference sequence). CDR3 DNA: TGTGCCAGCAGAGGACACTGGGCAGAGACCCAGTACTTC. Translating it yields CASRGHWAETQYF.

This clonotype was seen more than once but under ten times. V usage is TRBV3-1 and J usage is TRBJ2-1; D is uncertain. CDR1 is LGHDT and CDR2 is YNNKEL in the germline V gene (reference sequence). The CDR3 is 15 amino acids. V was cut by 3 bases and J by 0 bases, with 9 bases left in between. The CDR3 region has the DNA TGTGCCAGCAGCCATGCTCCCTCCTCCTACAATGAGCAGTTCTTC. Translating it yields CASSHAPSSYNEQFF.

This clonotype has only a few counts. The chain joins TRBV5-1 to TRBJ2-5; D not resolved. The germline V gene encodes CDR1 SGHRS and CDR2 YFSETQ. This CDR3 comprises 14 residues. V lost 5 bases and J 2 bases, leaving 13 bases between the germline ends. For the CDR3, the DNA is TGCGCCAGCAGAACACTTGTCCGTCAAGAGACCCAGTACTTC. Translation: CASRTLVRQETQYF.

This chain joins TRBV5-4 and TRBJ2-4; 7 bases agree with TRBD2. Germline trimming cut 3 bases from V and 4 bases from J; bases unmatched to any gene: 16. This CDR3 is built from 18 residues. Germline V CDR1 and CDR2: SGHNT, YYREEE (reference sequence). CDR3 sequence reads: CASSSSPGSGARKNIQYF. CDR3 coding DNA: TGTGCCAGCAGCTCCTCACCTGGGAGCGGGGCACGGAAAAACATTCAGTACTTC. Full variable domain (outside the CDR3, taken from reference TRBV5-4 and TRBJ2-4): ETGVTQSPTHLIKTRGQQVTLRCSSQSGHNTVSWYQQALGQGPQFIFQYYREEENGRGNFPPRFSGLQFPNYSSELNVNALELDDSALYLCASSSSPGSGARKNIQYFGAGTRLSVL.

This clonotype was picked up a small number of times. This CDR3 reads CASSSPGEETQYF. The DNA of the CDR3 is TGCGCCAGCAGCTCGCCTGGGGAAGAGACCCAGTACTTC. The chain has TRBV5-1 and TRBJ2-5; D call uncertain. In germline, CDR1 is SGHRS, CDR2 YFSETQ. The ends were cut back, 3 bases at V and 3 bases at J, with 9 bases in the middle. CDR3 length: 13 amino acids.

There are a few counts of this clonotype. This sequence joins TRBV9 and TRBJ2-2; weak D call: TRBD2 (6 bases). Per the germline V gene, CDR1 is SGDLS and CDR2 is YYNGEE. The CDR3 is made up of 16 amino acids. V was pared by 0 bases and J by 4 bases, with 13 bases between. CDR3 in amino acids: CASSVAQYSGTGELFF. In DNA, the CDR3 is TGTGCCAGCAGCGTAGCCCAGTATAGCGGCACCGGGGAGCTGTTTTTT.

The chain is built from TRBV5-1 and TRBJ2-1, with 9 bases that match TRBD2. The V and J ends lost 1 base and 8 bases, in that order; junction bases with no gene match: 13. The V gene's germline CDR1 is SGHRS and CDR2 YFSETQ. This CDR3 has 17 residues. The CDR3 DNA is TGCGCCAGCAGCTTGCTCCCGGCTGCGGGAGGGCCCTATGAGCAGTTCTTC. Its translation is CASSLLPAAGGPYEQFF.

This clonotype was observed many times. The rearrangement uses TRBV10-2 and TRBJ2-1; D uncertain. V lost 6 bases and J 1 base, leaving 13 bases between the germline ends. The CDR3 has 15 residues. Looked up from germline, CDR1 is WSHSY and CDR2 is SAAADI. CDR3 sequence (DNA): TGCGCCAGCAGCCCTGGGGTACCTTCCTACAATGAGCAGTTCTTC. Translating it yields CASSPGVPSYNEQFF.

CDR3 protein: CASSPLAGLGTDTQYF. Written as DNA, the CDR3 is TGTGCCAGCAGTCCATTAGCGGGATTAGGCACAGATACGCAGTATTTT. The chain recombines TRBV27 with TRBJ2-3; 8 bases line up with TRBD2. Germline assignment: CDR1 MNHEY and CDR2 SMNVEV (reference sequence). V lost 5 bases and J lost 1; bases outside the gene matches: 8. The CDR3 extends over 16 amino acids.

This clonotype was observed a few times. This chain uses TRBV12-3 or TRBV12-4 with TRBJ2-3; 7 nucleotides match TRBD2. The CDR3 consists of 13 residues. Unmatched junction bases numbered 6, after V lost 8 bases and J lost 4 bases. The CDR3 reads CASRRGVPDTQYF. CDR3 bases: TGTGCCAGCCGCCGGGGGGTCCCAGATACGCAGTATTTT.

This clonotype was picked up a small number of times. The CDR3 protein is CASSFLGDTDTQYF. For the CDR3, the DNA is TGTGCCAGCTCGTTCCTGGGGGACACAGATACGCAGTATTTT. V gene TRBV2 combines with J gene TRBJ2-3; D may match TRBD1 or TRBD2 (5 bases each). CDR3 length: 14 residues. Germline assignment: CDR1 SNHLY and CDR2 FYNNEI. V shed 8 bases and J shed 2 bases, with 14 bases lying between them.